These T cell receptor beta chains were read from a single sample in a study of T cell repertoires in cytomegalovirus infection. TCRdb re-called the reads through MiXCR, storing one row per CDR3 protein. The sample lists some 43,000 distinct CDR3 sequences; about a fifth were seen once. These receptors have no known antigen. This specimen was CD8+ T cells from cultured PBMCs, taken from culture after CMV antigen stimulation. Receptors originate from a human donor in good health (CMV status not recorded). Some clones in this sample may be carry-over from other donors' samples. Both conserved end residues are part of each CDR3. Fields, in order: V gene, J gene, CDR3 protein.

V: TRBV7-8
J: TRBJ2-3
CDR3: CATNLRVGTDTQYF

V: TRBV7-9
J: TRBJ2-1
CDR3: CASSVSRGASDEQFF

V: TRBV4-1
J: TRBJ2-4
CDR3: CASSQEGAGWGAKNIQYF

V: TRBV3-1
J: TRBJ2-5
CDR3: CASSQEGRVGTQYF

V: TRBV7-8
J: TRBJ1-4
CDR3: CASSLRGRVLSDEKLFF

V: TRBV6-6
J: TRBJ1-1
CDR3: CASTYEGAFTEAFF

V: TRBV6-2/TRBV6-3
J: TRBJ2-6
CDR3: CASSYSRGLSSGANVLTF

V: TRBV2
J: TRBJ1-2
CDR3: CASSGRQADGYTF

V: TRBV7-2
J: TRBJ1-2
CDR3: CASSLWGLATSNYGYTF

V: TRBV28
J: TRBJ1-2
CDR3: CATKARTAYYGYTF

V: TRBV19
J: TRBJ1-1
CDR3: CASSIETGGTEAFF

V: TRBV7-6
J: TRBJ2-7
CDR3: CASSSFPGPNYEQYF

V: TRBV7-2
J: TRBJ2-1
CDR3: CASSLASALAGIYNEQFF

V: TRBV7-8
J: TRBJ2-7
CDR3: CASSFRDRGYEQYF

V: TRBV4-1
J: TRBJ2-1
CDR3: CASSQDGLAPNEQFF

V: TRBV5-5
J: TRBJ1-5
CDR3: CASNLDLNQPQHF

V: TRBV9
J: TRBJ2-1
CDR3: CASSVPSGRVNEQFF

V: TRBV7-9
J: TRBJ1-2
CDR3: CASSLEGGRRHGYTF

V: TRBV7-9
J: TRBJ1-1
CDR3: CASSLGMGNTEAFF

V: TRBV19
J: TRBJ2-2
CDR3: CASQRTDASGELFF

V: TRBV4-1
J: TRBJ2-7
CDR3: CASSQANSGTGEQYF

V: TRBV5-6
J: TRBJ1-2
CDR3: CASSPQGATNYGYTF

V: TRBV27
J: TRBJ2-3
CDR3: CASSLQDTLTDTQYF

V: TRBV2
J: TRBJ2-3
CDR3: CASSEAGTTDTQYF

V: TRBV6-5
J: TRBJ1-1
CDR3: CASSYPIGGGTEAFF

V: TRBV12-3/TRBV12-4
J: TRBJ2-3
CDR3: CASSFLIGPPDTQYF

V: TRBV5-6
J: TRBJ2-1
CDR3: CASSYALGVAVNEQFF

V: TRBV28
J: TRBJ2-1
CDR3: CASSFEEVPYNEQFF

V: TRBV5-6
J: TRBJ1-1
CDR3: CASSDREGSTEAFF

V: TRBV19
J: TRBJ2-1
CDR3: CASSGGNEQFF

V: TRBV15
J: TRBJ1-1
CDR3: CATSRDWQQNTEAFF

V: TRBV11-2
J: TRBJ2-7
CDR3: CASSLGYSNEQYF

V: TRBV20-1
J: TRBJ2-1
CDR3: CSAETGGPSGRGYNEQFF

V: TRBV7-2
J: TRBJ2-1
CDR3: CASSLLPGSFNEQFF

V: TRBV6-8
J: TRBJ1-6
CDR3: CASSYSTREVFSPLHF

V: TRBV7-8
J: TRBJ2-3
CDR3: CASSLERGVTDTQYF

V: TRBV9
J: TRBJ2-3
CDR3: CASSHGEDTQYF